Each of the 23 T cell receptor beta chains below was sequenced from the same sample in a study of early T cells in non-severe SARS-CoV-2 infection. MiXCR was run by TCRdb on the 5' RACE reads, yielding one entry per CDR3 protein. The profile shows roughly 100,000 distinct CDR3 sequences, under 15% of them singletons. The sequenced material came from whole blood. Every receptor here comes from an adult who was a healthcare worker with PCR-confirmed SARS-CoV-2 infection or an uninfected control (not recorded which).

This clonotype was counted only a few times. The chain recombines TRBV19 with TRBJ2-1, with D perhaps matching TRBD1 (6 bases). The CDR3 length is 16 residues. Germline loops: CDR1 LNHDA, CDR2 SQIVND (reference sequence). Deletions cut 6 bases from V and 0 bases from J, with 15 bases between. The CDR3: CASSENTGFSYNEQFF. CDR3 nucleotides: TGTGCCAGTAGCGAAAACACAGGGTTCTCCTACAATGAGCAGTTCTTC.

This clonotype was seen many times. V and J are TRBV12-3 or TRBV12-4 and TRBJ2-3, with 11 bases identical to TRBD2. V lost 6 bases, J lost 4 bases, and 6 bases stayed unmatched. This CDR3 spans 15 amino acids. CDR3 coding DNA: TGTGCCAGCAGAGGAGGGACTAGCGGACCAGATACGCAGTATTTT. Residues: CASRGGTSGPDTQYF.

This clonotype appeared many times. This chain joins TRBV27 and TRBJ1-5; D call uncertain. CDR3 size: 12 residues. Germline V lookup: CDR1 MNHEY, CDR2 SMNVEV (reference sequence). V was shortened by 5 bases and J by 6 bases, with 8 bases between the two germline ends. Here the CDR3 DNA reads TGTGCCAGCAGTACCAAAGGTCAGCCCCAGCATTTT. Its protein is CASSTKGQPQHF.

The chain recombines TRBV9 with TRBJ2-7; 7 nucleotides match TRBD1. The V segment lost 3 bases and the J segment 7 bases; nucleotides outside the gene matches: 10. This CDR3 region has 14 residues. Germline CDR1 is SGDLS and CDR2 is YYNGEE. The CDR3 coding sequence is TGTGCCAGCAGCGAACAGGGGCTCGAAGGAGAGCAGTACTTC. It specifies CASSEQGLEGEQYF.

This clonotype has a count of ten or more. This chain connects TRBV6-5 to TRBJ2-7; D gene ambiguous. V was pared by 2 bases and J by 3 bases, with 8 bases between. Per germline, CDR1 MNHEY and CDR2 SVGAGI. This CDR3 comprises 13 residues. Written as DNA, the CDR3 is TGTGCCAGCAGTTACGGGCAGAGCTACGAGCAGTACTTC. Residues: CASSYGQSYEQYF.

The chain recombines TRBV27 with TRBJ1-3; D is possibly TRBD1 (6 bases). The CDR3 covers 14 residues. V gave up 3 bases and J gave up 4 bases, with 10 bases separating them. Germline V lookup: CDR1 MNHEY, CDR2 SMNVEV (reference sequence). The CDR3 here is CASSLRGEGNTIYF. The CDR3 nucleotides are TGTGCCAGCAGTTTGAGGGGGGAAGGAAACACCATATATTTT.

This clonotype was seen at least ten times. The chain carries TRBV24-1 and TRBJ2-1; perhaps TRBD1 as D (6 bases). Deletions cut 3 bases from V and 10 bases from J, with 12 bases between. The CDR3 has 13 residues. The V gene's germline CDR1 is KGHDR and CDR2 SFDVKD. The CDR3 spells CATSDTGLSEQFF. Here the CDR3 DNA reads TGTGCCACCAGTGATACAGGGTTAAGCGAGCAGTTCTTC.

This clonotype showed up many times. CDR3 region: CASSVDRGEGEKLFF. CDR3 nucleotides: TGTGCCAGCAGTGTGGACAGGGGGGAGGGTGAAAAACTGTTTTTT. This chain connects TRBV6-1 to TRBJ1-4, with 10 bases identical to TRBD1. Germline loops: CDR1 MNHNS, CDR2 SASEGT. The trim removed 4 bases at V and 7 bases at J, leaving 6 bases unmatched. The CDR3 length is 15 residues.

CDR3: CASSFRTGSGTSPLHF. DNA of the CDR3: TGTGCCAGCAGTTTTCGGACAGGGTCTGGAACATCACCCCTCCACTTT. The V and J genes are TRBV28 and TRBJ1-6; 8 positions match TRBD1. CDR3 length: 16 residues. Germline V gene lookup returns CDR1 MDHEN and CDR2 SYDVKM. Trimming took 3 bases from V and 10 from J; bases not matched to a gene: 11.

This clonotype came up many times. The chain carries TRBV20-1 and TRBJ2-1; a possible D gene is TRBD2 (5 bases). Germline CDR1 reads DFQATT; CDR2 reads SNEGSKA (reference sequence). The ends were cut back, 4 bases at V and 3 bases at J, with 16 bases in the middle. CDR3 size: 15 residues. CDR3 nucleotide sequence: TGCAGTGCTAAAACGCCTAGCACTTTCTACAATGAGCAGTTCTTC. It specifies CSAKTPSTFYNEQFF.

This clonotype was found many times. The chain employs TRBV12-3 or TRBV12-4 and TRBJ1-2; 8 bases are shared with TRBD1. The CDR3 consists of 13 residues. J gave up 6 bases and V 5 bases, and 5 bases lay outside the gene matches. The CDR3 DNA sequence: TGTGCCAGCAGTGGGACAGGCGGGCATGGCTACACCTTC. Encoded protein: CASSGTGGHGYTF.

This clonotype came up a few times. The rearrangement joins TRBV6-2 or TRBV6-3 to TRBJ2-7; the D is unclear. Trimming pared 2 bases from V and 6 bases from J, leaving 8 bases between. CDR1 is MNHEY and CDR2 is SVGEGT in the germline V gene. The CDR3 has 12 amino acids. The DNA for the CDR3 is TGTGCCAGCAGTTACCTTCGGTCCGAGCAGTACTTC. The encoded protein is CASSYLRSEQYF.

The sample holds many counts of this clonotype. The chain couples TRBV12-3 or TRBV12-4 to TRBJ2-4; 9 bases align to TRBD1. This CDR3 contains 14 residues. V was pared by 4 bases and J by 7 bases, with 5 bases of the junction left unmatched. The CDR3 nucleotides are TGTGCCAGCAGTTGGACAGGGGTAGGGAACATTCAGTACTTC. It encodes CASSWTGVGNIQYF.

This clonotype was observed a handful of times. J is TRBJ2-7 and V is TRBV20-1; 8 bases fit TRBD2. V shed 0 bases, J shed 9 bases, and the junction held 13 bases outside the gene matches. Germline V gives CDR1 DFQATT, CDR2 SNEGSKA (reference sequence). This CDR3 comprises 15 residues. The CDR3 sequence: CSARDPSSLSGGQYF. CDR3 DNA sequence: TGCAGTGCTAGAGATCCGTCCTCCCTCAGCGGGGGGCAGTACTTC.

As for this clonotype: One end of the junction is discordant with germline, which a read error may explain. The chain carries TRBV20-1 and TRBJ2-5, with 11 nucleotides matching TRBD2. The V gene's germline CDR1 is DFQATT and CDR2 SNEGSKA (reference sequence). The CDR3 runs to 15 residues. The chain's CDR3 is CSARVAGGSQETQYF. The DNA for the CDR3 is TGCAGTGCGAGAGTAGCGGGAGGGTCTCAAGAGACCCAGTACTTC.

In DNA, the CDR3 is TGTGCCAGCAGCTTAGGCCTAGCGGGAGGGGGCCAAGAGACCCAGTACTTC. It yields the protein CASSLGLAGGGQETQYF. This sequence joins TRBV7-6 and TRBJ2-5, with TRBD2 identical over 12 bases. This CDR3 is built from 17 residues. The V and J ends lost 1 base and 1 base, in that order; junction bases with no gene match: 4. Germline V gives CDR1 SGHVS, CDR2 FNYEAQ. The full variable domain, completed using reference TRBV7-6 and TRBJ2-5, is GAGVSQSPRYKVTKRGQDVALRCDPISGHVSLYWYRQALGQGPEFLTYFNYEAQQDKSGLPNDRFSAERPEGSISTLTIQRTEQRDSAMYRCASSLGLAGGGQETQYFGPGTRLLVL.

This clonotype was seen many times. V and J are TRBV6-2 or TRBV6-3 and TRBJ2-4; weak D call: TRBD2 (6 bases). V was pared by 6 bases and J by 5 bases, with 17 bases between. CDR3 length: 15 amino acids. The germline gives CDR1 MNHEY, CDR2 SVGEGT. This CDR3 is CASRPWSSEENIQYF. The CDR3 nucleotides read TGTGCCAGCAGACCATGGTCTAGCGAAGAAAACATTCAGTACTTC.

This clonotype was detected only a few times. The gene calls are TRBV12-3 or TRBV12-4 and TRBJ2-5, with D maybe TRBD2 (5 bases). Trimming took off 5 bases at V and 5 bases at J, with 18 bases between the two ends. The CDR3 length is 15 residues. The CDR3 sequence: CASSRPLAGGETQYF. CDR3 DNA sequence: TGTGCCAGCAGTCGGCCCCTTGCGGGCGGCGAGACCCAGTACTTC.

The V and J genes are TRBV5-4 and TRBJ2-7; D remains ambiguous. Germline V gene lookup returns CDR1 SGHNT and CDR2 YYREEE (reference sequence). The V and J ends lost 0 bases and 6 bases respectively, with 13 bases between them. There are 14 residues in the CDR3. CDR3 sequence: CASSLGANPCEQYF. Here the CDR3 DNA reads TGTGCCAGCAGCTTGGGGGCAAACCCCTGCGAGCAGTACTTC.

This clonotype has a count of ten or more. The chain employs TRBV7-2 and TRBJ2-7, with D unresolved. CDR1 is SGHTA, CDR2 FQGNSA, per germline. Trimming shortened V by 8 bases and J by 2 bases, and 4 bases separated the two germline ends. CDR3 length: 10 residues. CDR3 sequence (DNA): TGTGCCAGCGGGACCTACGAGCAGTACTTC. Its protein is CASGTYEQYF.

This clonotype has only a few counts. The chain is built from TRBV2 and TRBJ1-6; 11 positions match TRBD1. J gave up 16 bases and V 6 bases, and 5 bases lay outside the gene matches. In germline, CDR1 is SNHLY, CDR2 FYNNEI. The CDR3 is 12 residues long. The CDR3 loop is CASRDRGLPLHF. The CDR3 DNA reads TGTGCCAGCAGGGACAGGGGGCTCCCGCTCCACTTT.

This clonotype turned up a few times. The chain recombines TRBV20-1 with TRBJ2-1; D may be TRBD2 (6 bases). Germline values: CDR1 DFQATT, CDR2 SNEGSKA (reference sequence). V was clipped by 6 bases and J by 10 bases, with 13 bases between them. The CDR3 is 11 residues long. The CDR3 loop is CSAEGGVEQFF. DNA of the CDR3: TGCAGTGCAGAAGGCGGGGTAGAGCAGTTCTTC.

This clonotype was counted a few times. V usage is TRBV29-1 and J usage is TRBJ1-2; D gene uncertain. The CDR3 is made up of 12 amino acids. Per the germline V gene, CDR1 is SQVTM and CDR2 is ANQGSEA. V was clipped by 7 bases and J by 8 bases, with 17 bases between them. The CDR3 DNA sequence: TGCAGCGCTGAGGTCGGGTTAGGCGGCTACACCTTC. This encodes CSAEVGLGGYTF.